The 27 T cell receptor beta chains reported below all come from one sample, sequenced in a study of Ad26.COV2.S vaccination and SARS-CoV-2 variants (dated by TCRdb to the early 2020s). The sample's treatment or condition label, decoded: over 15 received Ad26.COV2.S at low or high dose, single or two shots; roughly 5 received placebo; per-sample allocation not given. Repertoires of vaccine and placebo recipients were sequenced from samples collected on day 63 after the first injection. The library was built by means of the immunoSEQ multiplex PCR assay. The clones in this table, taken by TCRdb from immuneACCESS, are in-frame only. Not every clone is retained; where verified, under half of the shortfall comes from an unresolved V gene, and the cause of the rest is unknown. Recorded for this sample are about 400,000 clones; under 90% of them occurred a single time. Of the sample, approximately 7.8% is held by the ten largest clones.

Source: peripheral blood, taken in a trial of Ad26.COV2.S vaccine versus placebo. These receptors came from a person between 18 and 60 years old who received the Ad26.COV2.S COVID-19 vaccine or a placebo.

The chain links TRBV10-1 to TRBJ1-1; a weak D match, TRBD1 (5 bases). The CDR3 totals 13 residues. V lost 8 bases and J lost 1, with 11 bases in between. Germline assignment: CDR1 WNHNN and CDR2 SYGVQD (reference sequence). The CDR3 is CASRGGPNTEAFF. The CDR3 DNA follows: TGCGCCAGCCGGGGCGGCCCGAACACTGAAGCTTTCTTT.

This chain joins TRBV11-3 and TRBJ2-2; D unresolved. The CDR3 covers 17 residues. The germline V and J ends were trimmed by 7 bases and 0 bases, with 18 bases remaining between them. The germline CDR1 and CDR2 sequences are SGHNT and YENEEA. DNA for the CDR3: TGTGCCAGCACCGTTCGACTTACTCGTTCGAACACCGGGGAGCTGTTTTTT. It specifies CASTVRLTRSNTGELFF.

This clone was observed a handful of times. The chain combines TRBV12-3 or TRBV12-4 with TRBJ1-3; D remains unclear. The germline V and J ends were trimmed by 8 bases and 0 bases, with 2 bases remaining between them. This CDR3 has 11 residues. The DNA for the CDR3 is TGTGCCAGCCTCTCTGGAAACACCATATATTTT. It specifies CASLSGNTIYF.

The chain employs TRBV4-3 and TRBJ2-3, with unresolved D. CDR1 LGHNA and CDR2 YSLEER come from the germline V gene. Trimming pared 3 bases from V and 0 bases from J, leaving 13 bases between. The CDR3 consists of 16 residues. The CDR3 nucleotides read TGCGCCAGCAGCCAGGGCGTGGCGACAAGCACAGATACGCAGTATTTT. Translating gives CASSQGVATSTDTQYF.

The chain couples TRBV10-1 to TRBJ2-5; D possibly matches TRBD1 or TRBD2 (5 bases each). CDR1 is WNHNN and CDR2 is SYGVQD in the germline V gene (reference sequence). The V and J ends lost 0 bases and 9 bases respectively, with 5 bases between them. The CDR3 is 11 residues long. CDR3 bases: TGCGCCAGCAGTGAGTCGGGGGCCCAGTACTTC. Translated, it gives CASSESGAQYF.

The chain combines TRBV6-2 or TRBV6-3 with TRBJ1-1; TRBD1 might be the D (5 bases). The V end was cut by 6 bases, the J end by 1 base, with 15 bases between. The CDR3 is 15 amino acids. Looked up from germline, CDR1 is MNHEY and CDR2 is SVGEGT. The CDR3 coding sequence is TGTGCCAGCAGCCCCACAGGACGGACGAACACTGAAGCTTTCTTT. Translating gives CASSPTGRTNTEAFF.

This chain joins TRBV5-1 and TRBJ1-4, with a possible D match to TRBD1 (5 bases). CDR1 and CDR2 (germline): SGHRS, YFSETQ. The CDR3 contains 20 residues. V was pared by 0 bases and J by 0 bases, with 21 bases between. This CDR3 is CASSLEGDSWYWATNEKLFF. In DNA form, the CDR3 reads TGCGCCAGCAGCTTGGAAGGGGATAGTTGGTATTGGGCAACTAATGAAAAACTGTTTTTT.

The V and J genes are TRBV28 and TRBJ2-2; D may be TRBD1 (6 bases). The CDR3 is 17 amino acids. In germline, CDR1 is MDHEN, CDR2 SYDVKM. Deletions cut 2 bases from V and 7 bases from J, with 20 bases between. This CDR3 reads CASSLIGRGYQGGELFF. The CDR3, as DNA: TGTGCCAGCAGTTTAATAGGCAGGGGATATCAAGGCGGGGAGCTGTTTTTT.

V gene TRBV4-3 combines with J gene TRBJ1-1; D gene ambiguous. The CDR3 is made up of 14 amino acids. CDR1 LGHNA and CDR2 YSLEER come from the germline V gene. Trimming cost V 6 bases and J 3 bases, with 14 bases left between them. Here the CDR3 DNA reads TGCGCCAGCAGGCGGGTCTGGGCGGACACTGAAGCTTTCTTT. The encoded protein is CASRRVWADTEAFF.

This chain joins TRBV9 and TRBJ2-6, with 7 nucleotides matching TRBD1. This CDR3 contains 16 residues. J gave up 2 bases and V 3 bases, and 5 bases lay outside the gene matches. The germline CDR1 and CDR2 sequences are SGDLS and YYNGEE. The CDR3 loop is CASSARQGTGANVLTF. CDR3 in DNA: TGTGCCAGCAGCGCCCGACAGGGAACTGGGGCCAACGTCCTGACTTTC.

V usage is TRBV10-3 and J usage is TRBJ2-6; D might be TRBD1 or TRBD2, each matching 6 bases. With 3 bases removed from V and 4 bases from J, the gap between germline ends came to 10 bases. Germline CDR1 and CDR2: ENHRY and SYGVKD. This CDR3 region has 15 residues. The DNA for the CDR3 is TGTGCCATCAGTGATACGGGGGCCGGGGCCAACGTCCTGACTTTC. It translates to CAISDTGAGANVLTF.

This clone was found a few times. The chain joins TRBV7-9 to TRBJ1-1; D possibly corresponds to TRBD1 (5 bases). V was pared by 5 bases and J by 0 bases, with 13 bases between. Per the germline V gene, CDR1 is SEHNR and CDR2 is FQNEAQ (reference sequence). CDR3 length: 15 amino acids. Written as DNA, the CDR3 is TGTGCCAGCAGCCCTAGCTCGACAGTGAACACTGAAGCTTTCTTT. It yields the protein CASSPSSTVNTEAFF.

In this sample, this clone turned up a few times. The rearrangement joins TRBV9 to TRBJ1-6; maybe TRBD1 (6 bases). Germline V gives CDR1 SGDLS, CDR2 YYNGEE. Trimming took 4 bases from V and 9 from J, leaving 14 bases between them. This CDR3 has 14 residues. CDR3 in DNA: TGTGCCAGCAGCTACGGAACAGGGATTTCACCCCTCCACTTT. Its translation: CASSYGTGISPLHF.

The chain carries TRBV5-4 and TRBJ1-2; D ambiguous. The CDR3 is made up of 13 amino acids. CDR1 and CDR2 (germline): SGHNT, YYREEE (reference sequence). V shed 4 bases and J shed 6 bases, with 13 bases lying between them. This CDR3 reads CASSQQASDGYTF. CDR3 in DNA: TGTGCCAGCAGCCAGCAGGCATCGGATGGCTACACCTTC.

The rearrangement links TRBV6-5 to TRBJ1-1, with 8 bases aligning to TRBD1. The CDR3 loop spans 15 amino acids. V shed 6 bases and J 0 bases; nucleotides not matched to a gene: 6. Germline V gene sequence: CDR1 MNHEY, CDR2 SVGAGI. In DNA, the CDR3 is TGTGCCAGCAGCGCCCGCAGGGGGCTGAACACTGAAGCTTTCTTT. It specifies CASSARRGLNTEAFF.

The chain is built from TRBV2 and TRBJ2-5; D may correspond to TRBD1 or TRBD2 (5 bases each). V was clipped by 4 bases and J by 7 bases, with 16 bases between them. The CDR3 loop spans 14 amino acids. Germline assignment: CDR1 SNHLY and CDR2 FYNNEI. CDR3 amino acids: CASSVERGRGTQYF. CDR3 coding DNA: TGTGCCAGCAGTGTAGAACGGGGAAGGGGGACCCAGTACTTC.

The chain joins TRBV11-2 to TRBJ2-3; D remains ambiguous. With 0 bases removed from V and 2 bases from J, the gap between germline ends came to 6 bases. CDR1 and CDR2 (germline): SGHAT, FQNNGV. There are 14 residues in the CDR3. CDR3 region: CASSLDRATDTQYF. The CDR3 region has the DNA TGTGCCAGCAGCTTAGATAGGGCCACAGATACGCAGTATTTT.

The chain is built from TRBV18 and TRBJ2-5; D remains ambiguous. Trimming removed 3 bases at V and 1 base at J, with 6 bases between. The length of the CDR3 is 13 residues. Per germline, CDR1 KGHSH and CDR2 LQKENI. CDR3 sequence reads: CASSPASQETQYF. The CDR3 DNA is TGTGCCAGCTCACCGGCCTCCCAAGAGACCCAGTACTTC. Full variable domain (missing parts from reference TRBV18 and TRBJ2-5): NAGVMQNPRHLVRRRGQEARLRCSPMKGHSHVYWYRQLPEEGLKFMVYLQKENIIDESGMPKERFSAEFPKEGPSILRIQQVVRGDSAAYFCASSPASQETQYFGPGTRLLVL.

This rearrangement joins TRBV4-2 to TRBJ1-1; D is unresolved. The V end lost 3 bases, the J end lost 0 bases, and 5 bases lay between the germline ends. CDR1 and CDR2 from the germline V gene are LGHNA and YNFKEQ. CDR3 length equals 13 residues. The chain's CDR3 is CASSQAMNTEAFF. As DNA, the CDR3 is TGTGCCAGCAGCCAGGCGATGAACACTGAAGCTTTCTTT.

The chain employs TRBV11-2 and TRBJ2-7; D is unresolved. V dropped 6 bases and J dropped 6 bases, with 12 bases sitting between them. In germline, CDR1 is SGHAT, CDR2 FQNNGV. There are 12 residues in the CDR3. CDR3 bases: TGTGCCAGCAGTCTAGGTGTTGGCGAGCAGTACTTC. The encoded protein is CASSLGVGEQYF. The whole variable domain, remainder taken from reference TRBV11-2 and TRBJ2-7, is EAGVAQSPRYKIIEKRQSVAFWCNPISGHATLYWYQQILGQGPKLLIQFQNNGVVDDSQLPKDRFSAERLKGVDSTLKIQPAKLEDSAVYLCASSLGVGEQYFGPGTRLTVT.

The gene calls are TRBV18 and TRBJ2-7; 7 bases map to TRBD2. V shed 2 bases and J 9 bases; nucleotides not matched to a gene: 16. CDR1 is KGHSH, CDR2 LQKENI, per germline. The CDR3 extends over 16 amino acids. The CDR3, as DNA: TGTGCCAGCTCACCATCACCAGCGGGGCAGGCGACTTTGCAGTACTTC. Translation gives CASSPSPAGQATLQYF.

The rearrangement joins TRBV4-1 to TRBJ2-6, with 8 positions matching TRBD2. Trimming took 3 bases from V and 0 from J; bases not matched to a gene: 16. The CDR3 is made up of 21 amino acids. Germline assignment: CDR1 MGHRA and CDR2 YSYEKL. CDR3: CASSQGRGRLAGPSGANVLTF. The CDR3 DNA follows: TGCGCCAGCAGCCAGGGGCGGGGGAGGCTAGCGGGCCCCTCTGGGGCCAACGTCCTGACTTTC.

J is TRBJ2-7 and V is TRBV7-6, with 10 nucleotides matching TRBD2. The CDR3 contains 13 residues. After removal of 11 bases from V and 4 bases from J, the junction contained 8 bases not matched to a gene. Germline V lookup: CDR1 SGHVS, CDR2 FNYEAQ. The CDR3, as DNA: TGTGCCCCACGGACTAGCGGTAATTACGAGCAGTACTTC. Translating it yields CAPRTSGNYEQYF.

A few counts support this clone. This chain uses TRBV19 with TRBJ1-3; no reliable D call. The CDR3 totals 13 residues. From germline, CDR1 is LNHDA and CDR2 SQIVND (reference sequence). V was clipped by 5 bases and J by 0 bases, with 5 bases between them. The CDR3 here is CASSLSSGNTIYF. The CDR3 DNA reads TGTGCCAGTAGTCTGTCCTCTGGAAACACCATATATTTT.

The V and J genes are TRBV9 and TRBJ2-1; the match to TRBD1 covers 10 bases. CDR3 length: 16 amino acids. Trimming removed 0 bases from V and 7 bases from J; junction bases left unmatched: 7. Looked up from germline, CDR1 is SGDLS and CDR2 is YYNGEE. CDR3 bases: TGTGCCAGCAGCGTAGCTACGGGACAGGGGAGAAATGAGCAGTTCTTC. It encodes CASSVATGQGRNEQFF.

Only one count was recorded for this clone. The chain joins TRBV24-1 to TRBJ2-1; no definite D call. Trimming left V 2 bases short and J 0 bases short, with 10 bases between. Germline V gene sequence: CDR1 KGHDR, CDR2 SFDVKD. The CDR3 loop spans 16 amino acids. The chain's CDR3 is CATSDSRAASYNEQFF. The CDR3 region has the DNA TGTGCCACCAGTGATTCCCGGGCCGCCTCCTACAATGAGCAGTTCTTC.

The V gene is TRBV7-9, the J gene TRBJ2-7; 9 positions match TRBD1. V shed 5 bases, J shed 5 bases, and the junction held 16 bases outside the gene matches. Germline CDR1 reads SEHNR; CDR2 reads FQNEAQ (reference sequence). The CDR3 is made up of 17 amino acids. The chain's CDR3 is CASSPPSLTGGSDEQYF. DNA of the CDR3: TGTGCCAGCAGCCCTCCCTCGCTCACAGGGGGCTCGGACGAGCAGTACTTC.